The present T cell receptor (beta chain) was sequenced within a study of molecular identifiers for immune sequencing clone quantification (dated by TCRdb to 2017 to 2018). The study in broad terms: In a replicate experiment, RNA from roughly 20,000 or 100,000 naive CD8 T cells was split into five aliquots, four of which were sequenced. This methods study benchmarked molecular-identifier clustering-based TCR repertoire sequencing (MIDCIRS) and TCR RNA copy counting, using CD8 T cells to do so.

Libraries of naive CD8 T cells were generated from around 20,000 to 990,000 sorted cells, with 10%, 30% or 50% of the purified RNA used. Naive CD8 T cells, defined as CD8+CD4-CCR7+CD45RA+, were FACS-sorted into RLT Plus buffer on a BD FACSAria II. Detection sensitivity was tested by spiking Jurkat RNA equal to some 11 TCR copies' worth into samples containing roughly 19,000-1,000,000 naive CD8 T cells. CD8 T cells were enriched with RosetteSep CD8+ T Cell Enrichment Cocktail and Ficoll-Paque, followed by ACK red cell lysis. This clonotype was observed a handful of times. The antigen it recognizes is unknown. The sample holds no much larger clone one base away, and base qualities are not on file. Library construction relied on PCR. TCRdb lists the instrument as Illumina HiSeq 4000. Bulk TCR libraries were generated as previously described, with the TCR primers listed in Table S5 used. The Qiagen AllPrep DNA/RNA kit was used to purify total RNA. Before analysis, reads from multiple sequencing runs of the same library were pooled. From the authors' description of their analysis: Reads were retained only if the reads had an exact TCR constant sequence, and the retained reads were trimmed to 150 nt and grouped according to their 12-nt molecular barcodes. Reads inside each barcode group were sub-clustered using a 15% Levenshtein threshold, and a quality-weighted consensus sequence was constructed for each RNA molecule. Non-functional sequences were filtered out, along with any lower-count sequence sitting one edit away from another sequence. On the basis of fitting two negative binomial distributions, barcode sub-clusters with fewer than 20% of the maximum read count were discarded. The raw public data were reprocessed by TCRdb itself: fastp quality trimming at Q25, MiXCR clonotype calling, in-frame beta chains only. A single entry per CDR3 protein holds the most common genes and DNA from its merged rows. The V and J calls and clone size are TCRdb's, not the authors'. For this sample the table gives about 100,000 distinct CDR3 sequences, of which over 20% were detected only once. The top ten clones comprise approximately 1.1% of the sample.

Taken from cysteine to phenylalanine, the CDR3 has 16 residues. The DNA shown is the 48-base CDR3, in frame from base 1. V has 4 bases trimmed and J has 4 bases trimmed; junction bases matching no gene number 3. Broader findings and caveats from the paper: In CMV-specific effector cells, over 99% of molecules were held by clones above 20 RNA copies, whereas under 1% of molecules were held by such clones in naive cells. Without barcode sub-clustering, chimeric consensus sequences inflated TCR diversity; chimeras reached as high as 47%. Highly expanded clone sizes could be underestimated because identical TCR molecules may share a barcode. Modeling indicated around 2.7 TCR RNA copies recovered per cell, compared with about 10 by digital PCR, which implies a capture efficiency of approximately 31%. Spiked-in Jurkat TCR RNA (approximately 10 copies' worth), which is not part of the donor repertoire, was contained in the naive libraries. Spiked-in Jurkat TCR RNA equivalent to a single cell was reported to be detectable even among 800,000 to 1,000,000 naive CD8 T cells.

The clonotype comes from a human donor in good health. Some libraries in this study had Jurkat cell RNA spiked in. Rearrangement joined TRBV12-3 or TRBV12-4 to TRBJ2-3; TRBD2 matches 15 bases in the middle. The specimen was naive CD8+ T cells from blood, with Jurkat cell RNA spiked in. Explained via the paper, the cell subset or site label denotes: FACS-sorted CD8+CD4-CCR7+CD45RA+ naive T cells. The CDR3 is CASSWTSGGVADTQYF. The nucleotides read TGTGCCAGCAGTTGGACTAGCGGGGGGGTTGCAGATACGCAGTATTTT.